This note documents a single TCR beta chain sequence. The entry originates in a study of pediatric ulcerative colitis. Rectal tissue came from one to two pinch biopsies taken at colonoscopy. Sequencing used immunoSEQ multiplex PCR; TCRdb keeps in-frame clones, though not all of them. Altogether some 35,000 clones are present, about three quarters being singletons, with the ten largest covering 0.9% to 1.2%. The CDR3 has 15 amino acids. With 3 bases clipped from V and 6 bases from J, the junction kept 8 bases outside the gene matches. CDR1 SGHAT and CDR2 FQNNGV come from the germline V gene. This sequence originates from a boy between 10 and 17 years old with mild ulcerative colitis. This rearrangement joins TRBV11-2 to TRBJ2-7; 10 nucleotides match TRBD2. Sequenced input: gut tissue. CDR3: CASSFGPAGGSEQYF. CDR3 nucleotide sequence: TGTGCCAGCAGCTTCGGCCCAGCGGGGGGGTCCGAGCAGTACTTC.